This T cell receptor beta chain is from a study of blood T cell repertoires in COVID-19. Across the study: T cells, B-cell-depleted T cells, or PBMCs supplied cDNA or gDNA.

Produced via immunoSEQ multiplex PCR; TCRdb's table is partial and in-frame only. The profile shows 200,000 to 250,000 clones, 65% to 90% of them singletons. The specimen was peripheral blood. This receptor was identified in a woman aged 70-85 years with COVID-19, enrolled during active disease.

The CDR3 DNA sequence: TGTGCCATCAGTGAGTCTCTAGCGGGGGTTTACGAGCAGTACTTC. It specifies CAISESLAGVYEQYF. J is TRBJ2-7 and V is TRBV10-3; 10 nucleotides agree with TRBD2. V was pared by 0 bases and J by 4 bases, with 3 bases of the junction left unmatched. CDR1 and CDR2 from the germline V gene are ENHRY and SYGVKD. This CDR3 is 15 amino acids long.